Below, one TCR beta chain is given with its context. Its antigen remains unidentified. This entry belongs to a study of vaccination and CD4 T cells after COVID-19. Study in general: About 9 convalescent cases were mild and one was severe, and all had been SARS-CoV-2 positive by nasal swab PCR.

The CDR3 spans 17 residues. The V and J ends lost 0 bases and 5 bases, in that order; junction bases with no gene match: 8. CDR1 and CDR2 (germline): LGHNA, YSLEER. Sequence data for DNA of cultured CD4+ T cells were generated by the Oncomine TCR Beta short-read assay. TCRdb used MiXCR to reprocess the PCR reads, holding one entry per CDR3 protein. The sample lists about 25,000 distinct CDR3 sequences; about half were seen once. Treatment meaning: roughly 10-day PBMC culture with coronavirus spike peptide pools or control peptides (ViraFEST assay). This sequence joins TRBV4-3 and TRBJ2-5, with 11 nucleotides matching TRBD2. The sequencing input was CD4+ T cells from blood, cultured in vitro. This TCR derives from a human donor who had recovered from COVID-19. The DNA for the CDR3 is TGCGCCAGCAGCCAAGACGGTAGCGGGAGGGCCGGGGAGACCCAGTACTTC. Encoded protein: CASSQDGSGRAGETQYF.